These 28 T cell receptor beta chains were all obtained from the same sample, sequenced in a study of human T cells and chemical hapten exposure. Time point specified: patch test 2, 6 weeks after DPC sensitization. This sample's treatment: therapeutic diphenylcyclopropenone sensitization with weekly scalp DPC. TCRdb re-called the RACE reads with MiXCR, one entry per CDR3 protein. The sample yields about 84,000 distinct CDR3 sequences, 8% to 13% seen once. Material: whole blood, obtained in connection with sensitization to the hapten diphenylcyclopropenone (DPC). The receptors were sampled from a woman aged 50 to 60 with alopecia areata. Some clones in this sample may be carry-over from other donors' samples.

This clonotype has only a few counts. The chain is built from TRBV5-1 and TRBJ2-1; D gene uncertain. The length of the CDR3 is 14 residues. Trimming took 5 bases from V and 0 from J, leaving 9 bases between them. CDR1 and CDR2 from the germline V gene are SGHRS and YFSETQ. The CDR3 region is CASRLGLSYNEQFF. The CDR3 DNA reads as TGCGCCAGCAGATTAGGCCTCTCCTACAATGAGCAGTTCTTC.

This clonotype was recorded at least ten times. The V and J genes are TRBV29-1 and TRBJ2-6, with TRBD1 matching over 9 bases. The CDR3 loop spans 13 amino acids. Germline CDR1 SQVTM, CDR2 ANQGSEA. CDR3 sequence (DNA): TGCGCTGGGACAGGGACTGGGGCCAACGTCCTGACTTTC. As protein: CAGTGTGANVLTF. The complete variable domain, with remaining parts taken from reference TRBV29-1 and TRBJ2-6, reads SAVISQKPSRDICQRGTSLTIQCQVDSQVTMMFWYRQQPGQSLTLIATANQGSEATYESGFVIDKFPISRPNLTFSTLTVSNMSPEDSSIYLCAGTGTGANVLTFGAGSRLTVL.

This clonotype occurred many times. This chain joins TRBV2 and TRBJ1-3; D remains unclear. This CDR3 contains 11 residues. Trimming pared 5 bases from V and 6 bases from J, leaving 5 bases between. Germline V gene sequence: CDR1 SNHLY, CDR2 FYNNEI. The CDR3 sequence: CASSQENTIYF. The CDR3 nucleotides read TGTGCCAGCAGTCAGGAAAACACCATATATTTT.

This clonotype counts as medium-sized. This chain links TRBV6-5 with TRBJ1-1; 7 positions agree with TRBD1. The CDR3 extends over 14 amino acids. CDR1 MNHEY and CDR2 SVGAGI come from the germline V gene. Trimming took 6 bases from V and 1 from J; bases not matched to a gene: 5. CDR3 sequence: CASRRDSSNTEAFF. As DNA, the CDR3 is TGTGCCAGCAGACGGGACAGTTCGAACACTGAAGCTTTCTTT.

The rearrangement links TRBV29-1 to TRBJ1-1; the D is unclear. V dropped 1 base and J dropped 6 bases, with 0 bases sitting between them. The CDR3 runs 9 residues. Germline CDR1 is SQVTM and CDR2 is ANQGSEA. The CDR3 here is CSVEAEAFF. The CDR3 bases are TGCAGCGTTGAAGCTGAAGCTTTCTTT. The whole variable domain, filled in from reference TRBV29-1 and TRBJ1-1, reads SAVISQKPSRDICQRGTSLTIQCQVDSQVTMMFWYRQQPGQSLTLIATANQGSEATYESGFVIDKFPISRPNLTFSTLTVSNMSPEDSSIYLCSVEAEAFFGQGTRLTVV.

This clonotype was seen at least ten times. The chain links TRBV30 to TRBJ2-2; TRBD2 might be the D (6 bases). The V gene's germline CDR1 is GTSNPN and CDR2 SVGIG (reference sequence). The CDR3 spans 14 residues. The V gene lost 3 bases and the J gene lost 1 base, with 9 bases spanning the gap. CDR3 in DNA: TGTGCCTGGAGGAGGCGGGGGAACACCGGGGAGCTGTTTTTT. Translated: CAWRRRGNTGELFF.

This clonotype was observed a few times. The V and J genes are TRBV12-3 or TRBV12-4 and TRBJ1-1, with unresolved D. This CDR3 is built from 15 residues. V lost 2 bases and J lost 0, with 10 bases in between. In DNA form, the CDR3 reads TGTGCCAGCAGTTTATTAGCGGCGGTGAACACTGAAGCTTTCTTT. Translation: CASSLLAAVNTEAFF.

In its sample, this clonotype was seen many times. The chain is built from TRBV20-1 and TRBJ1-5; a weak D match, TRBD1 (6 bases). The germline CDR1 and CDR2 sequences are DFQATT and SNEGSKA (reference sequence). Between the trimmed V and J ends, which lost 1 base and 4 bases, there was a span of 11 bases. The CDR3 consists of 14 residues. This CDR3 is CSARGDRLNQPQHF. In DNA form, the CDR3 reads TGCAGTGCTAGAGGCGACAGGTTAAATCAGCCCCAGCATTTT.

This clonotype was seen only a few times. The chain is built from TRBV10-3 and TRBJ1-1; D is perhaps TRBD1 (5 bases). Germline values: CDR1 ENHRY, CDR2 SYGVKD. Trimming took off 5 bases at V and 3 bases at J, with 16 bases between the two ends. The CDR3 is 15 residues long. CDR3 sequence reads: CAISNPGTEYTEAFF. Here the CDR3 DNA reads TGTGCCATCAGTAACCCCGGGACTGAGTACACTGAAGCTTTCTTT.

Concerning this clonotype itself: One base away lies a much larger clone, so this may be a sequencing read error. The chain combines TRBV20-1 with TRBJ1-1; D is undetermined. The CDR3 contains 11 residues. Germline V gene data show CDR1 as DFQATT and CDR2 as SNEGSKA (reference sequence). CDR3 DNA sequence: TGCGGTGCTAAACGGAACACTGAAGCTTTCTTT. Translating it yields CGAKRNTEAFF.

The CDR3 reads CASSTEVLRETQYF. CDR3 in DNA: TGTGCCAGCAGTACGGAAGTATTGCGGGAGACCCAGTACTTC. This chain connects TRBV6-6 to TRBJ2-5; unclear D gene. Germline V gene sequence: CDR1 MNHNY, CDR2 SVGAGI (reference sequence). The V end lost 5 bases, the J end lost 5 bases, and 15 bases lay between the germline ends. This CDR3 region has 14 residues.

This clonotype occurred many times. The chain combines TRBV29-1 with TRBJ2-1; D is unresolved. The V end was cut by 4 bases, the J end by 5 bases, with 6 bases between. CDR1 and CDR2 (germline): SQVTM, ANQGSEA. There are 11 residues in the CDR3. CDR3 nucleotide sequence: TGCAGCGTTGTTCCGGACAATGAGCAGTTCTTC. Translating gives CSVVPDNEQFF.

DNA of the CDR3: TGTGCCAGCAGCACCACTCAGGGTAATAGCTCTGGGGCCAACGTCCTGACTTTC. It yields the protein CASSTTQGNSSGANVLTF. This sequence joins TRBV21-1 and TRBJ2-6; TRBD1, the D gene given by the table, was not confirmed from the DNA. TRBV21-1 is noted as a pseudogene. The CDR3 sequence is 18 residues long.

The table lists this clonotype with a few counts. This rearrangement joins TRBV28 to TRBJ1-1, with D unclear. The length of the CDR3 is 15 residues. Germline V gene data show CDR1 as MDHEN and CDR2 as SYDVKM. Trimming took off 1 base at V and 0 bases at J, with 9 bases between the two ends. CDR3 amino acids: CASSLSGHMNTEAFF. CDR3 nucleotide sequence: TGTGCCAGCAGTTTATCGGGCCATATGAACACTGAAGCTTTCTTT.

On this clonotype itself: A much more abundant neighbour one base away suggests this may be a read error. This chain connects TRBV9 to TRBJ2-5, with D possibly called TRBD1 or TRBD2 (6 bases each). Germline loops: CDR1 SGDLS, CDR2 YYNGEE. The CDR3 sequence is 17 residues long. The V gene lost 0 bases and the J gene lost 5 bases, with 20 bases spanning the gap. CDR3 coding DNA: TGTGCCAGCAGCGTAGCTGGGGGGCACATAATGCAGGAGACCCAGTACTTC. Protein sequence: CASSVAGGHIMQETQYF. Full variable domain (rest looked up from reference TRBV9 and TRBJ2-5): DSGVTQTPKHLITATGQRVTLRCSPRSGDLSVYWYQQSLDQGLQFLIQYYNGEERAKGNILERFSAQQFPDLHSELNLSSLELGDSALYFCASSVAGGHIMQETQYFGPGTRLLVL.

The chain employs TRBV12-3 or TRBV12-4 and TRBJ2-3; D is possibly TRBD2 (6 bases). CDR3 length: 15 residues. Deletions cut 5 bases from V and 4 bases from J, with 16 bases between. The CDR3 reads CASSPRLGRSDTQYF. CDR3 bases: TGTGCCAGCAGTCCCAGGCTGGGGAGGTCAGATACGCAGTATTTT.

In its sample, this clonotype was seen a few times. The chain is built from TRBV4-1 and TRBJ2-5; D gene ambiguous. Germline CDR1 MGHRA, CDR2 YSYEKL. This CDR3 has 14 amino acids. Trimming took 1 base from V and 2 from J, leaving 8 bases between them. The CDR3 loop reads CASSQGRQQETQYF. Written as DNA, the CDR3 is TGCGCCAGCAGCCAAGGCAGGCAGCAAGAGACCCAGTACTTC.

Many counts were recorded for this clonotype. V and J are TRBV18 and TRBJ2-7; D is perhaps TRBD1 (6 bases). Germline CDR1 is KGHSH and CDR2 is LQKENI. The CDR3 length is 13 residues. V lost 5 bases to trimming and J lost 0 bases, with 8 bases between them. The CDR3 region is CASSGDTSYEQYF. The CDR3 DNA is TGTGCCAGCTCAGGGGACACCTCCTACGAGCAGTACTTC. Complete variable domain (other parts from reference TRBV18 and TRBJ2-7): NAGVMQNPRHLVRRRGQEARLRCSPMKGHSHVYWYRQLPEEGLKFMVYLQKENIIDESGMPKERFSAEFPKEGPSILRIQQVVRGDSAAYFCASSGDTSYEQYFGPGTRLTVT.

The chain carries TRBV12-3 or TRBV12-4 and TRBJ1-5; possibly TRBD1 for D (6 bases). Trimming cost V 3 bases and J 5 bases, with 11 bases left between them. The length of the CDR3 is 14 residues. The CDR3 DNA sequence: TGTGCCAGCAGTTTTATGGGGGCCCATCAGCCCCAGCATTTT. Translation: CASSFMGAHQPQHF.

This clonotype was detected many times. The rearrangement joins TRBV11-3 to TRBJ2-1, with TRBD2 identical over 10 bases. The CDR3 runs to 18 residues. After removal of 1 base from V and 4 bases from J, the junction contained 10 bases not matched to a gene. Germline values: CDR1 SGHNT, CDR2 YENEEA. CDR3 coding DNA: TGTGCCAGCAGCTTAGGAGCCGGTAGGACTAGCGGATACAATGAGCAGTTCTTC. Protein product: CASSLGAGRTSGYNEQFF.

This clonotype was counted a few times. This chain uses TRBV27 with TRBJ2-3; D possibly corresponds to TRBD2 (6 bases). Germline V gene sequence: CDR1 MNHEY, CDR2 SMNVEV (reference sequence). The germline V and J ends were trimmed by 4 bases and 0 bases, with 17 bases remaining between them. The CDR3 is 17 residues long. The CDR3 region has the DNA TGTGCCAGCAGTTCCCCAGCTGCGGGAACGAGCACAGATACGCAGTATTTT. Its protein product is CASSSPAAGTSTDTQYF.

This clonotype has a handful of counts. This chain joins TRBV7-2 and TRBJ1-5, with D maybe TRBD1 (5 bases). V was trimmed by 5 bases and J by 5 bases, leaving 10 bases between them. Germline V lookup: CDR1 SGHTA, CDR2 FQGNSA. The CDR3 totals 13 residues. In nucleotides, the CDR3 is TGTGCCAGCAGCCGACAGAAGTATCAGCCCCAGCATTTT. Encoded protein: CASSRQKYQPQHF.

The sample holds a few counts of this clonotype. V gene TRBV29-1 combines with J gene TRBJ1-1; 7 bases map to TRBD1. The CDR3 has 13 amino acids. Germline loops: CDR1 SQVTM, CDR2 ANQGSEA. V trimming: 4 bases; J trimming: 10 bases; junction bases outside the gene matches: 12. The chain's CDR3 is CSVAGDSPEAAFF. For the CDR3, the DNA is TGCAGCGTTGCCGGGGACAGCCCCGAAGCAGCTTTCTTT. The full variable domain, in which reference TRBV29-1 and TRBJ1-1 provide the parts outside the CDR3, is SAVISQKPSRDICQRGTSLTIQCQVDSQVTMMFWYRQQPGQSLTLIATANQGSEATYESGFVIDKFPISRPNLTFSTLTVSNMSPEDSSIYLCSVAGDSPEAAFFGQGTRLTVV.

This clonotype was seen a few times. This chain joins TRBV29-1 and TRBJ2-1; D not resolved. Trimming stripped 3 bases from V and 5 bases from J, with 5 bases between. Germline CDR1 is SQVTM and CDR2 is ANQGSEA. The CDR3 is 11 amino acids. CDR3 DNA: TGCAGCGTTGACCGTAACAATGAGCAGTTCTTC. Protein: CSVDRNNEQFF.

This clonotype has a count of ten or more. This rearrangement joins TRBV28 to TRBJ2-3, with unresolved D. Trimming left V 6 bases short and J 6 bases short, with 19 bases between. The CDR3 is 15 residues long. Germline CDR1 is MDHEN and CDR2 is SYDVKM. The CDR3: CASSRPGRLMDTQYF. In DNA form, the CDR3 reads TGTGCCAGCAGCCGACCCGGACGGCTGATGGATACGCAGTATTTT.

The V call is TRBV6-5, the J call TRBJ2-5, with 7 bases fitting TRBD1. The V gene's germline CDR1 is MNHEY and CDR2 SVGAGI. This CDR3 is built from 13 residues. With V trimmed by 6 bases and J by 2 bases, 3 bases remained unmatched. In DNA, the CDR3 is TGTGCCAGCAGACAGACAGGGCAAGAGACCCAGTACTTC. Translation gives CASRQTGQETQYF.

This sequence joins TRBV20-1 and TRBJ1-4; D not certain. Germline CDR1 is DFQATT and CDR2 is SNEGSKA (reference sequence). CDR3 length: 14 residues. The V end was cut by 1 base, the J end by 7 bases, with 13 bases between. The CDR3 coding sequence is TGCAGTGCTAGAGCCCCCGCCAGTATTGAAAAACTGTTTTTT. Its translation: CSARAPASIEKLFF.

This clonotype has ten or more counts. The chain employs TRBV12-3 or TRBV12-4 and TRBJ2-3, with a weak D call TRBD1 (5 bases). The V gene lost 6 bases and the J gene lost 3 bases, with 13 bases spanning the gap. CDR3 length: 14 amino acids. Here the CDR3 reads CASSSRQKTDTQYF. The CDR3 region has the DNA TGTGCCAGCAGCTCTCGACAGAAAACAGATACGCAGTATTTT.